The entry below gives a single TCR beta chain sequence along with its context. Its antigen is still unknown. The data stem from a study of cytotoxic CD8 clonotypes in ibrutinib-treated CLL. The data were produced by immunoSEQ multiplex PCR, yet TCRdb's version contains in-frame clones alone and is incomplete. The data hold some 81,000 clones, with roughly 77% observed a single time. The CDR3 sequence is 15 residues long. V lost 1 base and J 0 bases, leaving 8 bases between the germline ends. Germline CDR1 SGHAT, CDR2 FQNNGV. Study findings and constraints: At baseline, clonality was higher than in age-matched healthy donors and correlated with CD8+ counts. The clonality rise at ibrutinib response reflected private clonotype expansion. Clonality increased with ibrutinib response but returned toward baseline at progression.

Sequenced material: PBMCs, taken after 12 months of ibrutinib treatment. This TCR derives from a human donor with chronic lymphocytic leukemia. The chain is built from TRBV11-2 and TRBJ2-3; D call uncertain. The CDR3 DNA reads as TGTGCCAGCAGCTTAGTCCCCTATAGCACAGATACGCAGTATTTT. It encodes CASSLVPYSTDTQYF.